The rows below give T cell receptor beta chains drawn from one sample of a study of T cell clones after liver transplantation. Produced via immunoSEQ multiplex PCR; TCRdb's table is partial and in-frame only. The sample carries around 51,000 clones, 86% recorded once. The sample consisted of CD8+ T cells from blood, taken 12 months after liver transplant. Receptor source: a human patient who received a liver transplant. The graft donor may account for some of the T cells. CDR3s include the opening cysteine and the closing phenylalanine or tryptophan. The D gene is left open where the match is weak. Expanded clones are given a class, and other clones once, few, many or no size at all.

d_gene: NA; j_gene: TRBJ2-7; v_gene: TRBV28; abundance: NA; CDR3aa: CASSSSGWPYEQYF; CDR3nt: TGTGCCAGCAGTTCATCAGGATGGCCCTACGAGCAGTACTTC
d_gene: NA; j_gene: TRBJ2-7; v_gene: TRBV9; abundance: NA; CDR3aa: CASSGGENSYEQYF; CDR3nt: TGTGCCAGCAGCGGGGGGGAAAACTCCTACGAGCAGTACTTC
d_gene: NA; j_gene: TRBJ1-1; v_gene: TRBV7-9; abundance: NA; CDR3aa: CASSLEGGSGRPEAFF; CDR3nt: TGTGCCAGCAGCTTAGAAGGGGGGTCGGGGCGTCCTGAAGCTTTCTTT
d_gene: NA; j_gene: TRBJ1-1; v_gene: TRBV30; abundance: NA; CDR3aa: CAWSVHTVNTEAFF; CDR3nt: TGTGCCTGGAGTGTACACACGGTGAACACTGAAGCTTTCTTT
d_gene: NA; j_gene: TRBJ2-1; v_gene: TRBV4-1; abundance: NA; CDR3aa: CASSQDSTNSYNEQFF; CDR3nt: TGCGCCAGCAGCCAAGATAGTACTAACTCCTACAATGAGCAGTTCTTC
d_gene: NA; j_gene: TRBJ2-7; v_gene: TRBV28; abundance: once; CDR3aa: CASSLPGETTGRAYEQYF; CDR3nt: TGTGCCAGCAGTCTTCCGGGCGAGACTACCGGAAGGGCCTACGAGCAGTACTTC
d_gene: NA; j_gene: TRBJ2-7; v_gene: TRBV5-4; abundance: NA; CDR3aa: CASSLFTSGGHEQYF; CDR3nt: TGTGCCAGCAGCTTGTTTACATCAGGCGGCCACGAGCAGTACTTC
d_gene: NA; j_gene: TRBJ1-1; v_gene: TRBV6-5; abundance: NA; CDR3aa: CASRLGRGTEAFF; CDR3nt: TGTGCCAGCAGATTGGGACGGGGGACGGAAGCTTTCTTT
d_gene: NA; j_gene: TRBJ2-7; v_gene: TRBV27; abundance: NA; CDR3aa: CASKYLSDYEQYF; CDR3nt: TGTGCCAGCAAGTACCTCTCGGACTACGAGCAGTACTTC
d_gene: TRBD2; j_gene: TRBJ2-1; v_gene: TRBV5-1; abundance: NA; CDR3aa: CASSFEGGPLREQFF; CDR3nt: TGCGCCAGCAGCTTTGAGGGAGGGCCCTTGAGGGAGCAGTTCTTC
d_gene: NA; j_gene: TRBJ2-3; v_gene: TRBV7-2; abundance: NA; CDR3aa: CASSPDSILDTDTQYF; CDR3nt: TGTGCCAGCAGCCCGGACAGTATCCTAGACACAGATACGCAGTATTTT
d_gene: NA; j_gene: TRBJ2-1; v_gene: TRBV28; abundance: once; CDR3aa: CASSSFLSEQFF; CDR3nt: TGTGCCAGCAGTTCTTTCCTCTCCGAGCAGTTCTTC
d_gene: NA; j_gene: TRBJ1-1; v_gene: TRBV4-1; abundance: NA; CDR3aa: CASSQGIERVEAFF; CDR3nt: TGCGCCAGCAGCCAAGGGATTGAGAGGGTTGAAGCTTTCTTT
d_gene: NA; j_gene: TRBJ1-1; v_gene: TRBV27; abundance: NA; CDR3aa: CASSLMGSEAFF; CDR3nt: TGTGCCAGCAGTTTGATGGGATCTGAAGCTTTCTTT
d_gene: NA; j_gene: TRBJ1-5; v_gene: TRBV27; abundance: NA; CDR3aa: CASSLAGENQPQHF; CDR3nt: TGTGCCAGCAGTTTAGCCGGAGAGAACCAGCCCCAGCATTTT
d_gene: NA; j_gene: TRBJ1-1; v_gene: TRBV5-6; abundance: NA; CDR3aa: CASTSSGSSEAFF; CDR3nt: TGTGCCAGCACCTCTTCGGGCTCCTCTGAAGCTTTCTTT
d_gene: NA; j_gene: TRBJ2-3; v_gene: TRBV29-1; abundance: NA; CDR3aa: CSVVAGVRDTQYF; CDR3nt: TGCAGCGTTGTTGCCGGGGTACGAGATACGCAGTATTTT
d_gene: NA; j_gene: TRBJ1-3; v_gene: TRBV5-1; abundance: NA; CDR3aa: CASSLDLPRLNGNTIYF; CDR3nt: TGCGCCAGCAGCTTGGATCTCCCCCGGCTCAATGGAAACACCATATATTTT
d_gene: NA; j_gene: TRBJ2-1; v_gene: TRBV29-1; abundance: NA; CDR3aa: CSVEDPSYEQFF; CDR3nt: TGCAGCGTTGAAGATCCCTCGTATGAGCAGTTCTTC
d_gene: NA; j_gene: TRBJ2-1; v_gene: TRBV20-1; abundance: NA; CDR3aa: CSARRNEQFF; CDR3nt: TGCAGTGCTAGACGGAATGAGCAGTTCTTC
d_gene: NA; j_gene: TRBJ2-5; v_gene: TRBV29-1; abundance: NA; CDR3aa: CSVETTLEAGALQETQYF; CDR3nt: TGCAGCGTTGAAACCACCTTAGAGGCGGGGGCGTTACAAGAGACCCAGTACTTC
d_gene: NA; j_gene: TRBJ1-2; v_gene: TRBV25-1; abundance: NA; CDR3aa: CASSEAGANGYTF; CDR3nt: TGTGCCAGCAGTGAGGCGGGGGCGAATGGCTACACCTTC
d_gene: NA; j_gene: TRBJ2-3; v_gene: TRBV7-9; abundance: NA; CDR3aa: CASSFGGPDTQYF; CDR3nt: TGTGCCAGCAGCTTCGGCGGGCCAGATACGCAGTATTTT
d_gene: TRBD1; j_gene: TRBJ2-2; v_gene: TRBV7-9; abundance: NA; CDR3aa: CASIPTGVPTGELFF; CDR3nt: TGTGCCAGCATCCCGACAGGGGTTCCCACCGGGGAGCTGTTTTTT
d_gene: NA; j_gene: TRBJ2-7; v_gene: TRBV28; abundance: NA; CDR3aa: CASSFGAKGTYEQYF; CDR3nt: TGTGCCAGCAGTTTCGGGGCCAAGGGGACCTACGAGCAGTACTTC
d_gene: TRBD1; j_gene: TRBJ2-7; v_gene: TRBV4-1; abundance: NA; CDR3aa: CASSPYRQGAYEQYF; CDR3nt: TGCGCCAGCAGCCCCTACCGGCAGGGGGCTTACGAGCAGTACTTC
d_gene: TRBD1; j_gene: TRBJ2-7; v_gene: TRBV5-6; abundance: NA; CDR3aa: CASSSMDRGPYEQYF; CDR3nt: TGTGCCAGCAGCTCCATGGACAGGGGGCCCTACGAGCAGTACTTC
d_gene: NA; j_gene: TRBJ2-3; v_gene: TRBV28; abundance: NA; CDR3aa: CASSLPRTGVQLAGVRDTQYF; CDR3nt: TGTGCCAGCAGTTTACCCCGGACAGGGGTACAGTTAGCGGGAGTTCGAGATACGCAGTATTTT
d_gene: NA; j_gene: TRBJ2-7; v_gene: TRBV11-2; abundance: NA; CDR3aa: CASSLFHGQYF; CDR3nt: TGTGCCAGCAGCTTATTTCACGGGCAGTACTTC
d_gene: TRBD2; j_gene: TRBJ2-1; v_gene: TRBV5-1; abundance: NA; CDR3aa: CASSLAYAGGYDEQFF; CDR3nt: TGCGCCAGCAGCTTGGCCTACGCGGGAGGTTACGATGAGCAGTTCTTC
d_gene: TRBD1; j_gene: TRBJ1-3; v_gene: TRBV28; abundance: NA; CDR3aa: CASSPLQGNSGNTIYF; CDR3nt: TGTGCCAGCAGTCCCTTACAGGGGAACTCTGGAAACACCATATATTTT
d_gene: NA; j_gene: TRBJ1-5; v_gene: TRBV28; abundance: NA; CDR3aa: CASSLVIGNQPQHF; CDR3nt: TGTGCCAGCAGTTTAGTCATAGGGAATCAGCCCCAGCATTTT
d_gene: TRBD1; j_gene: TRBJ2-7; v_gene: TRBV10-3; abundance: once; CDR3aa: CATQTQGAYEQYF; CDR3nt: TGTGCCACGCAGACACAGGGGGCCTACGAGCAGTACTTC